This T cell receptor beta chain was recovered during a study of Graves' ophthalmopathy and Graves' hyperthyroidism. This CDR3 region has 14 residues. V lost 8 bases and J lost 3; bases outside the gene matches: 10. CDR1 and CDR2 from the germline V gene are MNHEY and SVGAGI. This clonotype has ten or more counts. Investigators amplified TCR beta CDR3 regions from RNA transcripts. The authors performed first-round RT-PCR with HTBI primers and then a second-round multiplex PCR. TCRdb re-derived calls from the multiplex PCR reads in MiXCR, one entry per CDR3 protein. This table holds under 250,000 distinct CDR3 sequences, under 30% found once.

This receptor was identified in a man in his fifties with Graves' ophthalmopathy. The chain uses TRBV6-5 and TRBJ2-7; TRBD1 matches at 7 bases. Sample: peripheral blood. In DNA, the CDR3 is TGTGCCAGCGGATCGACAGGGACGATCTACGAGCAGTACTTC. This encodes CASGSTGTIYEQYF.